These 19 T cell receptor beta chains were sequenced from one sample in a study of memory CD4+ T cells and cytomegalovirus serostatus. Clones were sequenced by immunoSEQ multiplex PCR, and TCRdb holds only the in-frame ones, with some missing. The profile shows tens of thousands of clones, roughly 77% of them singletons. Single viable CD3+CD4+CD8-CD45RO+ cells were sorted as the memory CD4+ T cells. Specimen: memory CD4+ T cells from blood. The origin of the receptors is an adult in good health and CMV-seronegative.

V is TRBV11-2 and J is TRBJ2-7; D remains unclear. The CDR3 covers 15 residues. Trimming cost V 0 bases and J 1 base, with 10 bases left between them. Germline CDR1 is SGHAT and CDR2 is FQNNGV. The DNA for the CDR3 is TGTGCCAGCAGCTTAGATCTAGGCAGATCCTACGAGCAGTACTTC. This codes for CASSLDLGRSYEQYF.

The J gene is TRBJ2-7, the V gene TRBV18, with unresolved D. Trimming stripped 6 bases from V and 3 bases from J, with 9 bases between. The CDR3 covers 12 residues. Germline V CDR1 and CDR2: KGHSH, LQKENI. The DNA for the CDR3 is TGTGCCAGCTCCCGCTCTGTCTACGAGCAGTACTTC. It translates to CASSRSVYEQYF.

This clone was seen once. For the CDR3, the DNA is TGTGCCAGCTCACCAATGGACAGGGTTGGGCATGAAGCTTTCTTT. This sequence encodes CASSPMDRVGHEAFF. The gene calls are TRBV18 and TRBJ1-1, with 8 bases aligning to TRBD1. The germline gives CDR1 KGHSH, CDR2 LQKENI. Trimming removed 2 bases from V and 7 bases from J; junction bases left unmatched: 9. This CDR3 is built from 15 residues.

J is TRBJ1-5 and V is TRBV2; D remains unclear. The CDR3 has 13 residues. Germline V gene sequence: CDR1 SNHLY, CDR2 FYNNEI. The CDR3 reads CATRPEQNQPQHF. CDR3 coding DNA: TGTGCTACGAGGCCGGAACAAAATCAGCCCCAGCATTTT.

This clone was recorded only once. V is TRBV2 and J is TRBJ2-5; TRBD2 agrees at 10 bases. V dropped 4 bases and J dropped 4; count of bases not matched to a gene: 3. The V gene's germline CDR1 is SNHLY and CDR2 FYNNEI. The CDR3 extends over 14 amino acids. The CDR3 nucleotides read TGTGCCAGCAGTGGGCTAGCGGGGGTAGAGACCCAGTACTTC. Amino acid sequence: CASSGLAGVETQYF.

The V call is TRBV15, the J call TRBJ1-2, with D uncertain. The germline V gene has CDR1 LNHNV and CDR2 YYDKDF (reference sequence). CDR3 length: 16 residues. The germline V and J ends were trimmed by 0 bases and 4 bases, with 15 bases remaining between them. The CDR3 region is CATSRDKVVGSYGYTF. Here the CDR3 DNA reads TGTGCCACCAGCAGAGATAAAGTGGTGGGAAGCTATGGCTACACCTTC.

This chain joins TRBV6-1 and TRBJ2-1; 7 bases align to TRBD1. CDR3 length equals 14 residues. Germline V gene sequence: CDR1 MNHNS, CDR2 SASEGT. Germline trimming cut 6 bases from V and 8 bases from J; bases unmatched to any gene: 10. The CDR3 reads CASRQTGSVYEQFF. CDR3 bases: TGTGCCAGCAGACAGACAGGGTCGGTTTATGAGCAGTTCTTC.

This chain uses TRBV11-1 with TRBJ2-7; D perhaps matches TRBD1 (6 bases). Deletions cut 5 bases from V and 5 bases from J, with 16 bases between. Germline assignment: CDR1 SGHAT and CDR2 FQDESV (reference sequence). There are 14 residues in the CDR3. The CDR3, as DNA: TGTGCCAGCAGCAATAACAGGGTGATGAACGAGCAGTACTTC. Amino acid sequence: CASSNNRVMNEQYF. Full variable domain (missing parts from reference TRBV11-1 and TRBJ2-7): EAEVAQSPRYKITEKSQAVAFWCDPISGHATLYWYRQILGQGPELLVQFQDESVVDDSQLPKDRFSAERLKGVDSTLKIQPAELGDSAMYLCASSNNRVMNEQYFGPGTRLTVT.

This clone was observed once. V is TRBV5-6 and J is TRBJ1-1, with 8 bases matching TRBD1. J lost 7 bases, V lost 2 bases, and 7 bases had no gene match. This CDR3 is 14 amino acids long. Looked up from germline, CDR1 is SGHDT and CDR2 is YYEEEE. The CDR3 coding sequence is TGTGCCAGCAGCTTTTCGACAGGGGAGAGTGAAGCTTTCTTT. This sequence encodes CASSFSTGESEAFF.

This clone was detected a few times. CDR3 in DNA: TGCGCCAGCAGCTTAGACGGTAGGGAGCAGTACTTC. Translating gives CASSLDGREQYF. The V gene is TRBV5-1, the J gene TRBJ2-7; no definite D call. The CDR3 consists of 12 residues. Germline lookup yields CDR1 SGHRS and CDR2 YFSETQ. The V end was cut by 2 bases, the J end by 7 bases, with 10 bases between. Full variable domain (missing parts from reference TRBV5-1 and TRBJ2-7): KAGVTQTPRYLIKTRGQQVTLSCSPISGHRSVSWYQQTPGQGLQFLFEYFSETQRNKGNFPGRFSGRQFSNSRSEMNVSTLELGDSALYLCASSLDGREQYFGPGTRLTVT.

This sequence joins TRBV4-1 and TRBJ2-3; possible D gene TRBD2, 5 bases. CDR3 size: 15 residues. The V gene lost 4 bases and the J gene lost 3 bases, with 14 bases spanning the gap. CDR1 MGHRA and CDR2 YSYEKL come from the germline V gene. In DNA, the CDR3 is TGCGCCAGCAGCCCTGAGGGTCTTGGGACAGATACGCAGTATTTT. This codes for CASSPEGLGTDTQYF.

The CDR3 spells CASSFEGSEQFF. The CDR3 DNA reads TGTGCCAGCAGCTTTGAGGGTAGTGAGCAGTTCTTC. The rearrangement joins TRBV11-3 to TRBJ2-1; weak D call: TRBD2 (5 bases). V was pared by 3 bases and J by 9 bases, with 9 bases between. This CDR3 has 12 residues. Germline V gene data show CDR1 as SGHNT and CDR2 as YENEEA.

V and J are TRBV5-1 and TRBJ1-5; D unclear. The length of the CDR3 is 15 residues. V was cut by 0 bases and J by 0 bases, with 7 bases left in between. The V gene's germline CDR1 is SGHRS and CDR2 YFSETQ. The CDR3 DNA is TGCGCCAGCAGCTTGGAGGGCTATAGCAATCAGCCCCAGCATTTT. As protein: CASSLEGYSNQPQHF.

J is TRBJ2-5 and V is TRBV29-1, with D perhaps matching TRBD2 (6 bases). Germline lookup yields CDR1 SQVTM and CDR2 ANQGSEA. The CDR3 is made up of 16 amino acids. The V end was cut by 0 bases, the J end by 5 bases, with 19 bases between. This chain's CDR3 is CSVEEGAWAGGETQYF. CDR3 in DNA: TGCAGCGTTGAAGAGGGCGCTTGGGCCGGAGGGGAGACCCAGTACTTC.

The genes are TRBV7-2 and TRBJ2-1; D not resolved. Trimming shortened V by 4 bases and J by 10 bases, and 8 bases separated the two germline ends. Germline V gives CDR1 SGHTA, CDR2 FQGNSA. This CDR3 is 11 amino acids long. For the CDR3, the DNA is TGTGCCAGCAGCTCCTCCCGGGAGCAGTTCTTC. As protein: CASSSSREQFF.

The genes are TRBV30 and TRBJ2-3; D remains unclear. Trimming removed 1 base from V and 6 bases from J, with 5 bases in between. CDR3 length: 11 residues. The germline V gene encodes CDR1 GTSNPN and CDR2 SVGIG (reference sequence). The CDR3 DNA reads TGTGCCTGGAGTGGAGCGGATACGCAGTATTTT. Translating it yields CAWSGADTQYF.

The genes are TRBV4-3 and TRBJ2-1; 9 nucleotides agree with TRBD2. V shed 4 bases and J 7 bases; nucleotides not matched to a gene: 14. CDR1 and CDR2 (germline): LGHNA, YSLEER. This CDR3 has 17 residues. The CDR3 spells CASSPSGGGAGRNEQFF. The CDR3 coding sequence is TGCGCCAGCAGCCCCTCGGGCGGGGGGGCCGGTCGAAATGAGCAGTTCTTC.

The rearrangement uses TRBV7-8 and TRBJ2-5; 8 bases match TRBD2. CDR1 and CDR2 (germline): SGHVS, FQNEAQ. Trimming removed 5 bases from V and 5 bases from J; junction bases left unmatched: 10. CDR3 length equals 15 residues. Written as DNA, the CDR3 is TGTGCCAGCAGCACCCGCGGAGGACTAGCTGAGACCCAGTACTTC. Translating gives CASSTRGGLAETQYF.

The CDR3 sequence: CASSLGAESGKETQYF. In DNA form, the CDR3 reads TGTGCCAGCAGCTTAGGTGCCGAGTCAGGCAAAGAGACCCAGTACTTC. The gene calls are TRBV11-3 and TRBJ2-5, with D uncertain. The CDR3 spans 16 residues. V lost 1 base to trimming and J lost 3 bases, with 15 bases between them. Germline CDR1 reads SGHNT; CDR2 reads YENEEA.